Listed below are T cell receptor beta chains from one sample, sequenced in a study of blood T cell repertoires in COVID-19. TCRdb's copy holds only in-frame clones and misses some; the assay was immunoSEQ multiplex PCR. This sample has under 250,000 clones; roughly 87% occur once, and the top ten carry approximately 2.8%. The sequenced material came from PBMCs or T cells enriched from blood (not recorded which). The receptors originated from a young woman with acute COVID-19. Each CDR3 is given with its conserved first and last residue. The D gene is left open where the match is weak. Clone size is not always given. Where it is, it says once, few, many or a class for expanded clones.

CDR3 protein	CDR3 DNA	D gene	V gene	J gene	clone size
CASILAGGGTDTQYF	TGTGCCAGCATACTAGCGGGGGGTGGCACAGATACGCAGTATTTT	TRBD2	TRBV5-6	TRBJ2-3	.
CASSPEGGGPDTQYF	TGTGCCAGCAGCCCGGAGGGCGGGGGGCCCGATACGCAGTATTTT	TRBD2	TRBV4-2	TRBJ2-3	.
CASSIMVTLDYGYTF	TGTGCCAGTAGTATAATGGTTACGTTAGACTATGGCTACACCTTC	.	TRBV19	TRBJ1-2	.
CASSPTGSTPYEQYF	TGTGCCAGCAGCCCGACCGGGAGTACCCCCTACGAGCAGTACTTC	.	TRBV5-6	TRBJ2-7	.
CATSRGRGVGYGYTF	TGTGCCACCAGCAGAGGCCGCGGGGTTGGCTATGGCTACACCTTC	.	TRBV15	TRBJ1-2	few
CASRGTDSYEQYF	TGTGCCAGCAGGGGGACAGACTCCTACGAGCAGTACTTC	TRBD1	TRBV2	TRBJ2-7	.
CASSLGQGWNTIYF	TGTGCCAGCAGCTTAGGACAGGGCTGGAACACCATATATTTT	TRBD1	TRBV5-5	TRBJ1-3	.
CASSIFRIGSGGSVNTGELFF	TGTGCCAGTAGTATCTTTCGTATTGGTAGCGGGGGGAGCGTGAACACCGGGGAGCTGTTTTTT	TRBD2	TRBV19	TRBJ2-2	.
CASSTQGDEQYF	TGTGCCAGCAGTACTCAGGGTGACGAGCAGTACTTC	.	TRBV12-3/TRBV12-4	TRBJ2-7	.
CASSQGRDQETQYF	TGCGCCAGCAGCCAGGGGAGGGACCAAGAGACCCAGTACTTC	TRBD2	TRBV4-3	TRBJ2-5	.
CAAGTGDTEAFF	TGTGCCGCCGGGACAGGGGACACTGAAGCTTTCTTT	TRBD1	TRBV6-1	TRBJ1-1	.